Listed below are T cell receptor beta chains from one sample, sequenced in a study of T-cell memory formation after mild COVID-19. Each CDR3 protein gets one entry after TCRdb re-called the 5' RACE reads with MiXCR. The repertoire holds hundreds of thousands of distinct CDR3 sequences, 16% seen once, with 23% in the top ten. The sample taken for sequencing was PBMCs or a T cell subset sorted from them (not recorded which). Receptors were obtained from a man younger than 30 who had mild COVID-19 (a few samples of this study predate the infection). Cell type and time point are not known. CDR3s include the opening cysteine and the closing phenylalanine or tryptophan. D genes are given only for firm matches. Size tells how often a clone was seen (once, few, many) or the class of an expanded clone, and some rows leave it out.

d_gene,abundance,j_gene,v_gene,CDR3nt,CDR3aa
-,-,TRBJ2-5,TRBV11-2,TGTGCCAGCAGCTTAGATCCGGGGGGCCGGTACCAAGAGACCCAGTACTTC,CASSLDPGGRYQETQYF
-,few,TRBJ1-5,TRBV12-3/TRBV12-4,TGTGCCAGCAGTTTAGCTGGACAGAGCAATCAGCCCCAGCATTTT,CASSLAGQSNQPQHF
-,few,TRBJ2-1,TRBV5-1,TGCGCCAGCAGCGCCCGGACTACCCACAATGAGCAGTTCTTC,CASSARTTHNEQFF
-,-,TRBJ2-2,TRBV7-9,TGTGCCAGCAGCCCGCTGACAGTTACCGGGGAGCTGTTTTTT,CASSPLTVTGELFF
-,-,TRBJ2-3,TRBV5-1,TGCGCCAGCAGGACTGGAAGCACAGATACGCAGTATTTT,CASRTGSTDTQYF
TRBD1,few,TRBJ2-7,TRBV4-3,TGCGCCAGCAGCCAAGGGACAGGGACCTACGAGCAGTACTTC,CASSQGTGTYEQYF
TRBD1,-,TRBJ1-1,TRBV4-1,TGCGCCAGCAGCCAAGATCTTAAGGGGGCGGAAGCTTTCTTT,CASSQDLKGAEAFF
-,-,TRBJ1-2,TRBV20-1,TGCATTGCTACCTATTATGGCTACACCTTC,CIATYYGYTF
-,-,TRBJ2-3,TRBV2,TGTGCCAGCAGTGAAGGGACACCCCTAGATACGCAGTATTTT,CASSEGTPLDTQYF
TRBD2,few,TRBJ2-3,TRBV10-3,TGTGCCATCGCCCGTGGACTAGCGGGGGCGAGCACAGATACGCAGTATTTT,CAIARGLAGASTDTQYF
-,-,TRBJ2-4,TRBV5-1,TGCGCCAGCAGCCCGTTCCGGGAGTCCAAAAACATTCAGTACTTC,CASSPFRESKNIQYF
-,-,TRBJ2-2,TRBV2,TGTGCCAGCAGTGAAACCAGTTACACCGGGGAGCTGTTTTTT,CASSETSYTGELFF
-,many,TRBJ1-4,TRBV14,TGTGCCAGCAGCCAAGATCTCGCCCTCGACGGTTCGGGGGAAAAACTGTTTTTT,CASSQDLALDGSGEKLFF
TRBD2,once,TRBJ2-3,TRBV7-9,TGTGCCAGCAGCCCACCCGGGACTAGCGGAGATACGCAGTATTTT,CASSPPGTSGDTQYF
TRBD1,-,TRBJ2-7,TRBV5-6,TGTGCCAGCACCTCAACGACAGGGGAAGTGTTGTACGAGCAGTACTTC,CASTSTTGEVLYEQYF
-,-,TRBJ2-7,TRBV21-1,TGTGCCAGCAGCAAATGCGGACTACGCCCCGAGCAGTACTTC,CASSKCGLRPEQYF
-,-,TRBJ1-5,TRBV20-1,TGCAGTGCTAGATGGGGGCGAGATCAGCCCCAGCATTTT,CSARWGRDQPQHF
TRBD2,-,TRBJ2-5,TRBV7-2,TGTGCCAGCAGCTTAAGCGGGACGAAGGAGACCCAGTACTTC,CASSLSGTKETQYF
-,-,TRBJ2-2,TRBV6-2/TRBV6-3,TGTGCCAGCACCCAGACAGGAGGAAGTAGGGAGCTGTTTTTT,CASTQTGGSRELFF
-,few,TRBJ1-5,TRBV20-1,TGCAGTGCCGCGGCTACAGGGAGCAATCAGCCCCAGCATTTT,CSAAATGSNQPQHF
-,many,TRBJ1-5,TRBV6-4,TGTGCCAGCAGTGCCGGGAGCAATCAGCCCCAGCATTTT,CASSAGSNQPQHF
-,-,TRBJ2-6,TRBV7-2,TGTGCCAGCAGCTTAAACACAGGGATCTCTGGGGCCAACGTCCTGACTTTC,CASSLNTGISGANVLTF
-,-,TRBJ1-1,TRBV5-1,TGCGCCAGCAGCTTGCTCGAGGGGAACACTGAAGCTTTCTTT,CASSLLEGNTEAFF
TRBD2,-,TRBJ2-3,TRBV10-3,TGTGCCATCAGGAATCCCATAGCGGGGCCCACAGATACGCAGTATTTT,CAIRNPIAGPTDTQYF
-,-,TRBJ1-1,TRBV20-1,TGCAGTGCTAGTCCGGGGGCGGGCACTGAAGCTTTCTTT,CSASPGAGTEAFF
TRBD1,-,TRBJ1-6,TRBV6-6,TGTGCCAGCAGTGGACCGGGACAGGGGGCTAATTCACCCCTCCACTTT,CASSGPGQGANSPLHF
TRBD1,few,TRBJ1-1,TRBV5-1,TGCGCCAGCAGCGACAGGGTGGGGATTCCTGAAGCTTTCTTT,CASSDRVGIPEAFF
-,few,TRBJ1-2,TRBV12-3/TRBV12-4,TGTGCCAGCAGTAACCCGGGTGGCTACACCTTC,CASSNPGGYTF
-,-,TRBJ2-3,TRBV19,TGTGCCAGTAGTGGCACAGAGGCTAGCACAGATACGCAGTATTTT,CASSGTEASTDTQYF
TRBD1,-,TRBJ1-5,TRBV20-1,TGCAGTGCTGGGTTAGTCATCGGACAGGGGGCGAAAGCAAGCAATCAGCCCCAGCATTTT,CSAGLVIGQGAKASNQPQHF
-,-,TRBJ1-2,TRBV12-3/TRBV12-4,TGTGCCAGCAGACCCTCAGGGGATGGAGGCTACACCTTC,CASRPSGDGGYTF
-,few,TRBJ2-7,TRBV5-1,TGCGCCAGCAGCTTGGATATAAACGAGCAGTACTTC,CASSLDINEQYF
-,-,TRBJ1-2,TRBV2,TGTGCCAGCAGTGAAAGATTGGGCTATGGCTACACCTTC,CASSERLGYGYTF
TRBD1,-,TRBJ1-2,TRBV2,TGTGCCAGCAGCCAAGAGGGAGGGGGCGGCCACTATGGCTACACCTTC,CASSQEGGGGHYGYTF
-,-,TRBJ2-7,TRBV7-2,TGTGCCAGCAGCCCGTCGGGGACGAAGGCCTACGAGCAGTACTTC,CASSPSGTKAYEQYF
-,-,TRBJ2-2,TRBV29-1,TGCAGCGTTGAAGATGTAGCCGTGAACACCGGGGAGCTGTTTTTT,CSVEDVAVNTGELFF
TRBD1,few,TRBJ2-7,TRBV12-5,TGTGCTAGTGGTCCCGGGACAGGTGTATTAGAGCAGTACTTC,CASGPGTGVLEQYF
TRBD2,-,TRBJ2-2,TRBV27,TGTGCCAGCAGTCCGGGACTAGCGGGGGGGCCTCCCGGGGAGCTGTTTTTT,CASSPGLAGGPPGELFF
TRBD2,many,TRBJ2-1,TRBV19,TGTGCCAGCACAGGACTAGCGGGGTACAATGAGCAGTTCTTC,CASTGLAGYNEQFF
-,-,TRBJ2-1,TRBV19,TGTGCCAGTACCCAGCCGGGGACGGCCTACAATGAGCAGTTCTTC,CASTQPGTAYNEQFF
TRBD1,-,TRBJ2-5,TRBV5-6,TGTGCCAGCAGCTTGGCGAGGGGGCCCCCGGAGACCCAGTACTTC,CASSLARGPPETQYF
-,-,TRBJ2-3,TRBV4-2,TGTGCCAGCAGCCGGGAGACAGATACGCAGTATTTT,CASSRETDTQYF
TRBD2,few,TRBJ2-5,TRBV15,TGTGCCACCAGCAGACGGACTAGCGGGGGGACTACTCAAGAGACCCAGTACTTC,CATSRRTSGGTTQETQYF
TRBD2,many,TRBJ2-3,TRBV7-2,TGTGCCAGCAGCCTCGGACTAGGGCCAGAAACGCAGTATTTT,CASSLGLGPETQYF
-,-,TRBJ2-3,TRBV7-3,TGTGCCAGCAGCTTATACCCCTTGGGGCGGAGAACATCCACAGATACGCAGTATTTT,CASSLYPLGRRTSTDTQYF
TRBD2,many,TRBJ2-1,TRBV3-1,TGTGCCAGCAGCCAGGCCGGCAGCGGGGGCTCCTACAATGAGCAGTTCTTC,CASSQAGSGGSYNEQFF
-,-,TRBJ2-7,TRBV12-3/TRBV12-4,TGTGCCAGCAGTCCCCGTTTCGACGAGCAGTACTTC,CASSPRFDEQYF
-,-,TRBJ2-1,TRBV9,TGTGCCAGCAGCGTAGACCCTAGCCCCTTCTACAATGAGCAGTTCTTC,CASSVDPSPFYNEQFF
-,few,TRBJ2-7,TRBV18,TGTGCCAGCTCGCCTAACCAGGTGTCCTACGAGCAGTACTTC,CASSPNQVSYEQYF
TRBD1,few,TRBJ1-5,TRBV4-2,TGTGCCAGCAGACAGGGGACAGGCCAGCCCCAGCATTTT,CASRQGTGQPQHF
TRBD1,-,TRBJ2-3,TRBV5-1,TGCGCCAGCAGCTTGGTGGGACAGAACACAGATACGCAGTATTTT,CASSLVGQNTDTQYF